A selection of T cell receptor beta chains follows, all from one sample in a study of cytomegalovirus exposure and HLA in healthy donors. Profiling relied on immunoSEQ multiplex PCR, and the TCRdb table lists in-frame clones only, not all of them. The table includes under 200,000 clones, roughly 79% detected once. Sequencing input: PBMCs. These receptors were collected from a male donor in good health and CMV-seropositive. Each CDR3 is given with its conserved first and last residue. D genes are given only for firm matches. Size tells how often a clone was seen (once, few, many) or the class of an expanded clone, and some rows leave it out.

J | V | size | D | CDR3 | DNA
TRBJ2-2 | TRBV10-2 | . | . | CASSELAPNTGELFF | TGCGCCAGCAGTGAGCTAGCCCCGAACACCGGGGAGCTGTTTTTT
TRBJ1-1 | TRBV30 | . | . | CALDSRGTEAFF | TGTGCCTTGGACAGCAGGGGCACTGAAGCTTTCTTT
TRBJ1-5 | TRBV19 | . | TRBD1 | CASKVDRGLYSNQPQHF | TGTGCCAGTAAAGTGGACAGGGGACTTTATAGCAATCAGCCCCAGCATTTT
TRBJ2-3 | TRBV2 | . | TRBD2 | CASRVLAGGNPDTQYF | TGTGCCAGCAGGGTACTAGCGGGGGGGAATCCAGATACGCAGTATTTT
TRBJ2-1 | TRBV5-1 | . | TRBD2 | CASSWRTSGGDNEQFF | TGCGCCAGCAGCTGGAGAACTAGCGGGGGGGACAATGAGCAGTTCTTC
TRBJ1-2 | TRBV7-9 | . | . | CASSPGRGYGYTF | TGTGCCAGCAGCCCCGGACGGGGATATGGCTACACCTTC
TRBJ1-5 | TRBV9 | . | . | CASSASVAGDQPQHF | TGTGCCAGCAGCGCTTCCGTCGCGGGGGATCAGCCCCAGCATTTT
TRBJ2-5 | TRBV5-4 | . | TRBD2 | CASSPPEESGGPRKTQYF | TGTGCCAGCAGCCCGCCCGAAGAGAGCGGGGGGCCGAGGAAGACCCAGTACTTC
TRBJ2-5 | TRBV5-6 | . | TRBD2 | CASSLGLAGQETQYF | TGTGCCAGCAGCCTGGGACTAGCGGGGCAAGAGACCCAGTACTTC
TRBJ2-1 | TRBV11-2 | . | TRBD2 | CASSSSTASGGDNEQFF | TGTGCCAGCAGCTCCTCAACAGCCAGCGGGGGGGACAATGAGCAGTTCTTC
TRBJ2-5 | TRBV9 | . | TRBD2 | CASSALAGGPETQYF | TGTGCCAGCAGCGCCCTAGCGGGGGGCCCGGAGACCCAGTACTTC
TRBJ1-4 | TRBV2 | few | TRBD1 | CASTDRGFEKLFF | TGTGCCAGCACGGACAGGGGGTTTGAAAAACTGTTTTTT
TRBJ2-2 | TRBV9 | . | TRBD2 | CASSVVSSGFTGELFF | TGTGCCAGCAGCGTAGTTTCTAGCGGCTTCACCGGGGAGCTGTTTTTT
TRBJ1-2 | TRBV4-3 | . | . | CASSQETGSDYGYTF | TGCGCCAGCAGCCAAGAAACAGGGTCTGACTATGGCTACACCTTC
TRBJ1-1 | TRBV4-2 | few | . | CASSQGTVNTEAFF | TGTGCCAGCAGCCAAGGGACAGTGAACACTGAAGCTTTCTTT
TRBJ2-7 | TRBV5-1 | many | . | CASSPVLASYEQYF | TGCGCCAGCAGCCCCGTACTCGCGTCCTACGAGCAGTACTTC
TRBJ1-2 | TRBV2 | . | . | CASSVAGHHGYTF | TGTGCCAGCAGTGTGGCAGGGCATCATGGCTACACCTTC
TRBJ1-1 | TRBV11-3 | . | TRBD1 | CASSRDRGTEAFF | TGTGCCAGCAGCCGGGACAGGGGAACTGAAGCTTTCTTT
TRBJ1-6 | TRBV30 | . | . | CAWMKGGSSYNSPLHF | TGTGCCTGGATGAAGGGGGGGAGCTCCTATAATTCACCCCTCCATTTT
TRBJ2-2 | TRBV19 | . | . | CASSVQGPGELFF | TGTGCCAGTAGTGTTCAGGGGCCCGGGGAGCTGTTTTTT
TRBJ2-2 | TRBV15 | . | . | CATSRDRAGELFF | TGTGCCACCAGCAGAGATCGGGCCGGGGAGCTGTTTTTT
TRBJ1-2 | TRBV4-3 | . | . | CASSQGSADKNYGYTF | TGCGCCAGCAGCCAAGGTTCTGCAGACAAGAACTATGGCTACACCTTC
TRBJ2-2 | TRBV19 | . | . | CASSRGRGTGELFF | TGTGCCAGTAGTAGAGGGCGTGGTACCGGGGAGCTGTTTTTT
TRBJ1-1 | TRBV7-2 | . | TRBD1 | CASGGQGRTEAFF | TGTGCCAGCGGAGGACAGGGAAGAACTGAAGCTTTCTTT
TRBJ1-2 | TRBV7-2 | . | TRBD1 | CASSLDRVSGYTF | TGTGCCAGCAGCTTGGACAGGGTCTCTGGCTACACCTTC
TRBJ1-5 | TRBV2 | few | TRBD1 | CASSKTPGTGYNQPQHF | TGTGCCAGCAGTAAAACCCCCGGGACAGGGTACAATCAGCCCCAGCATTTT
TRBJ2-1 | TRBV5-4 | few | . | CASSASGWNERFF | TGTGCCAGCAGCGCCTCCGGTTGGAATGAGCGGTTCTTC
TRBJ1-2 | TRBV7-2 | . | . | CASSLGTLYGYTF | TGTGCCAGCAGCTTAGGGACTCTCTATGGCTACACCTTC